One sample yielded the 20 T cell receptor beta chains listed below, sequenced in a study of neoadjuvant anti-PD-1 for oral cavity cancer. Profiled with immunoSEQ multiplex PCR; TCRdb holds only in-frame clones, not every one. There are 9,700 or so clones in the sample; 61% occur only once, and 4.4% lies in the top ten. As for time point: after neoadjuvant nivolumab, at surgical resection. The input for sequencing was PBMCs, taken after nivolumab (anti-PD-1) treatment. These receptors originate from a person aged 35 to 85 with oral cavity squamous cell carcinoma.

The chain joins TRBV4-1 to TRBJ2-7, with TRBD1 matching over 8 bases. V trimming: 0 bases; J trimming: 3 bases; junction bases outside the gene matches: 4. From germline, CDR1 is MGHRA and CDR2 YSYEKL. This CDR3 is 15 amino acids long. The CDR3 DNA is TGCGCCAGCAGCCAAGATTTACAGGGGGTCTACGAGCAGTACTTC. Encoded protein: CASSQDLQGVYEQYF.

The genes are TRBV15 and TRBJ2-5, with a weak D call TRBD2 (6 bases). This CDR3 comprises 17 residues. Between the trimmed V and J ends, which lost 3 bases and 0 bases, there was a span of 17 bases. Looked up from germline, CDR1 is LNHNV and CDR2 is YYDKDF (reference sequence). The CDR3 nucleotides read TGTGCCACCAGCAGCTTTTCAGACCGGGACTACCAAGAGACCCAGTACTTC. Encoded protein: CATSSFSDRDYQETQYF.

The genes are TRBV6-5 and TRBJ1-1; weak D call: TRBD1 (6 bases). CDR1 MNHEY and CDR2 SVGAGI come from the germline V gene. The CDR3 totals 14 residues. V was cut by 0 bases and J by 1 base, with 6 bases left in between. In DNA form, the CDR3 reads TGTGCCAGCAGTTACTCCAGGGGGAACACTGAAGCTTTCTTT. Translating gives CASSYSRGNTEAFF.

The chain carries TRBV2 and TRBJ2-3, with 9 bases lining up with TRBD1. Germline-derived CDR1 and CDR2 are SNHLY and FYNNEI. The CDR3 runs to 16 residues. The V gene end was trimmed by 8 bases and the J gene end by 3 bases; junction bases not matched to a gene: 12. The CDR3, as DNA: TGTGCCAGCTGTAGCCCAAGGGACAGGGAAACAGATACGCAGTATTTT. Its translation: CASCSPRDRETDTQYF.

This chain joins TRBV13 and TRBJ2-3; a possible D gene is TRBD2 (6 bases). The V and J ends lost 5 bases and 0 bases respectively, with 12 bases between them. The germline CDR1 and CDR2 sequences are PRHDT and FYEKMQ (reference sequence). The CDR3 has 15 amino acids. The CDR3 DNA reads as TGTGCCAGCAGCCCTACGGCGGGGAGCACAGATACGCAGTATTTT. Its protein is CASSPTAGSTDTQYF.

This rearrangement joins TRBV7-2 to TRBJ1-1; TRBD1 might be the D (5 bases). The CDR3 has 14 residues. Trimming left V 3 bases short and J 8 bases short, with 16 bases between. Looked up from germline, CDR1 is SGHTA and CDR2 is FQGNSA. The CDR3, as DNA: TGTGCCAGCAGCTTGGGGGGACTGGTGCTAGAAGCTTTCTTT. This encodes CASSLGGLVLEAFF.

CDR3 protein: CASTIAGNQPQHF. CDR3 in DNA: TGTGCCAGCACTATAGCTGGCAATCAGCCCCAGCATTTT. This chain joins TRBV6-5 and TRBJ1-5; no reliable D call. CDR3 length: 13 residues. The V gene's germline CDR1 is MNHEY and CDR2 SVGAGI. The V end was cut by 7 bases, the J end by 2 bases, with 9 bases between.

This clone showed up just a few times. The chain has TRBV27 and TRBJ1-2, with D perhaps matching TRBD1 (6 bases). The V and J ends lost 7 bases and 13 bases respectively, with 25 bases between them. The CDR3 has 14 residues. CDR1 and CDR2 from the germline V gene are MNHEY and SMNVEV (reference sequence). DNA for the CDR3: TGTGCCAGCAAAGGGGGGATTCGAGATGTTGGTCCCACCTTC. Encoded protein: CASKGGIRDVGPTF.

The table lists this clone with a few counts. The J gene is TRBJ1-2, the V gene TRBV4-1; no firm D call. CDR3 length equals 14 residues. Per the germline V gene, CDR1 is MGHRA and CDR2 is YSYEKL. V dropped 4 bases and J dropped 8 bases, with 17 bases sitting between them. The CDR3 bases are TGCGCCAGCAGCCGCCCGGACGTGGCGCGGGGCTACACCTTC. This sequence encodes CASSRPDVARGYTF.

This sequence joins TRBV27 and TRBJ1-2; no reliable D call. V was clipped by 2 bases and J by 2 bases, with 6 bases between them. CDR3 size: 13 residues. The V gene's germline CDR1 is MNHEY and CDR2 SMNVEV (reference sequence). This CDR3 is CASSLRENYGYTF. The CDR3 coding sequence is TGTGCCAGCAGTTTAAGGGAAAACTATGGCTACACCTTC.

This clone was seen a few times. The chain links TRBV27 to TRBJ1-1, with D perhaps TRBD1 (6 bases). Deletions cut 0 bases from V and 0 bases from J, with 11 bases between. This CDR3 has 16 amino acids. CDR1 and CDR2 (germline): MNHEY, SMNVEV (reference sequence). CDR3 sequence reads: CASSLSSGQLNTEAFF. The CDR3 nucleotides read TGTGCCAGCAGTTTATCTTCCGGACAGTTGAACACTGAAGCTTTCTTT.

The V gene is TRBV10-3, the J gene TRBJ1-1; 9 bases are a match to TRBD1. This CDR3 comprises 15 residues. V was clipped by 4 bases and J by 4 bases; unmatched bases: 7. Germline V lookup: CDR1 ENHRY, CDR2 SYGVKD. CDR3 amino acids: CAISGSDRGPTEAFF. The DNA for the CDR3 is TGTGCCATCAGTGGTTCGGACAGGGGTCCCACTGAAGCTTTCTTT.

The chain carries TRBV7-3 and TRBJ2-1, with D possibly being TRBD1 (6 bases). The V gene's germline CDR1 is SGHTA and CDR2 FQGTGA. The CDR3 totals 15 residues. Trimming removed 4 bases at V and 0 bases at J, with 10 bases between. The CDR3 is CASSYDRSSYNEQFF. DNA for the CDR3: TGTGCCAGCAGCTATGACAGGAGCTCCTACAATGAGCAGTTCTTC.

V usage is TRBV5-1 and J usage is TRBJ2-3, with TRBD2 matching 9 bases. Germline CDR1 SGHRS, CDR2 YFSETQ. This CDR3 is built from 17 residues. The ends lost 4 bases at V and 2 bases at J; junction bases unmatched: 11. The CDR3 coding sequence is TGCGCCAGCAGCGTGGAGGGACTAGCACCCTCCACAGATACGCAGTATTTT. This sequence encodes CASSVEGLAPSTDTQYF.

This rearrangement joins TRBV13 to TRBJ2-5; D is uncertain. The V end was cut by 0 bases, the J end by 3 bases, with 11 bases between. The CDR3 consists of 15 residues. Germline loops: CDR1 PRHDT, CDR2 FYEKMQ (reference sequence). The CDR3: CASSLGRSNKETQYF. CDR3 nucleotide sequence: TGTGCCAGCAGCTTAGGGAGGAGCAACAAAGAGACCCAGTACTTC.

The rearrangement links TRBV2 to TRBJ2-3; no clear D. V was cut by 8 bases and J by 0 bases, with 12 bases left in between. The germline V gene has CDR1 SNHLY and CDR2 FYNNEI. This CDR3 spans 14 amino acids. The CDR3 sequence: CASSLTGSTDTQYF. The CDR3 DNA sequence: TGTGCCAGCTCCTTGACCGGGAGCACAGATACGCAGTATTTT. The full variable domain, rest sourced from reference TRBV2 and TRBJ2-3, is EPEVTQTPSHQVTQMGQEVILRCVPISNHLYFYWYRQILGQKVEFLVSFYNNEISEKSEIFDDQFSVERPDGSNFTLKIRSTKLEDSAMYFCASSLTGSTDTQYFGPGTRLTVL.

The chain couples TRBV4-1 to TRBJ2-3, with D unresolved. CDR3 length equals 13 residues. CDR1 is MGHRA, CDR2 YSYEKL, per germline. The V end lost 2 bases, the J end lost 4 bases, and 7 bases lay between the germline ends. The CDR3 is CASSQRVADTQYF. The CDR3 coding sequence is TGCGCCAGCAGCCAACGGGTCGCAGATACGCAGTATTTT.

This chain links TRBV19 with TRBJ1-2; D is unresolved. The CDR3 runs to 15 residues. Trimming took off 2 bases at V and 6 bases at J, with 16 bases between the two ends. From germline, CDR1 is LNHDA and CDR2 SQIVND (reference sequence). The CDR3 DNA follows: TGTGCCAGTAGTATACTACCGACAAGCCCTCATGGCTACACCTTC. Its translation is CASSILPTSPHGYTF. The entire variable domain, with the rest obtained from reference TRBV19 and TRBJ1-2, is as follows: DGGITQSPKYLFRKEGQNVTLSCEQNLNHDAMYWYRQDPGQGLRLIYYSQIVNDFQKGDIAEGYSVSREKKESFPLTVTSAQKNPTAFYLCASSILPTSPHGYTFGSGTRLTVV.

In its sample, this clone was seen a few times. The chain links TRBV6-5 to TRBJ1-1; no reliable D call. This CDR3 is 14 amino acids long. V lost 0 bases and J lost 4, with 9 bases in between. Germline CDR1 reads MNHEY; CDR2 reads SVGAGI. The CDR3 protein is CASSYSGGPTEAFF. CDR3 bases: TGTGCCAGCAGTTACTCTGGAGGACCCACTGAAGCTTTCTTT.

There are a few counts of this clone. The chain uses TRBV6-5 and TRBJ1-1; D possibly corresponds to TRBD1 (5 bases). The V and J ends lost 6 bases and 5 bases respectively, with 7 bases between them. Germline V gene lookup returns CDR1 MNHEY and CDR2 SVGAGI. The CDR3 sequence is 11 residues long. This CDR3 reads CASSRGTEAFF. DNA for the CDR3: TGTGCCAGCAGCCGGGGGACTGAAGCTTTCTTT.